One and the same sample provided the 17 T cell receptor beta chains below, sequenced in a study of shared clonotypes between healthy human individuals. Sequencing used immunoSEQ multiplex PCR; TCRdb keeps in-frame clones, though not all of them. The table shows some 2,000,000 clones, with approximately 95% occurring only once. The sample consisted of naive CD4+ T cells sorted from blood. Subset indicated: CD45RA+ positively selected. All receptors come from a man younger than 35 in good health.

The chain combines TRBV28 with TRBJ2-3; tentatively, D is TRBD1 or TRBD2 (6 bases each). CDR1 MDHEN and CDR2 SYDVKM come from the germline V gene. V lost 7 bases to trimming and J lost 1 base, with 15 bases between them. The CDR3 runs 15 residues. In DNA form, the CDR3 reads TGTGCCAGCACCAATGGGGGGCTGGGCACAGATACGCAGTATTTT. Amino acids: CASTNGGLGTDTQYF.

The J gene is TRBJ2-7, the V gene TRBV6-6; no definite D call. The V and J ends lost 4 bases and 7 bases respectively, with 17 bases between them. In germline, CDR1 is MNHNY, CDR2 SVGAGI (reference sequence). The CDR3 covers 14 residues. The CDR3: CASSSYLASEEQYF. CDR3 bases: TGTGCCAGCAGTTCGTACCTGGCTTCGGAAGAGCAGTACTTC.

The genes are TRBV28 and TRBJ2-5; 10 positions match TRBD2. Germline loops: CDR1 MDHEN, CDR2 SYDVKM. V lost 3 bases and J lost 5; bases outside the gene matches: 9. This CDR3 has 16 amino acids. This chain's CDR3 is CASSFPQREGRETQYF. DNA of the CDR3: TGTGCCAGCAGTTTCCCCCAGCGGGAGGGCCGGGAGACCCAGTACTTC.

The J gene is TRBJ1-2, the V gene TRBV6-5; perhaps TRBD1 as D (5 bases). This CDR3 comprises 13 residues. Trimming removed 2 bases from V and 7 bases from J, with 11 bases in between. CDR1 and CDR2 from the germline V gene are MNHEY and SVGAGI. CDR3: CASSYNQGFGYTF. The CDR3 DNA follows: TGTGCCAGCAGTTACAATCAGGGATTTGGCTACACCTTC.

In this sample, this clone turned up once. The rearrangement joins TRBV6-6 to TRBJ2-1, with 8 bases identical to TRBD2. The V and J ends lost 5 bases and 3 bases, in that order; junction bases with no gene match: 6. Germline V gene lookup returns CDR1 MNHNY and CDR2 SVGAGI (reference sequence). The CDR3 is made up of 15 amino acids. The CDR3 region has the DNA TGTGCCAGCAGTGGTCCGGGACTAGGCTACAATGAGCAGTTCTTC. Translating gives CASSGPGLGYNEQFF.

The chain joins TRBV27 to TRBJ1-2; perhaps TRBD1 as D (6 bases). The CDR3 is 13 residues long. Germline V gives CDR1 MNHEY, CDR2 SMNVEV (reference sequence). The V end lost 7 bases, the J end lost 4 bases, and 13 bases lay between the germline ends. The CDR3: CASTRGSGYGYTF. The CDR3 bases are TGTGCCAGCACTAGGGGGTCGGGCTATGGCTACACCTTC.

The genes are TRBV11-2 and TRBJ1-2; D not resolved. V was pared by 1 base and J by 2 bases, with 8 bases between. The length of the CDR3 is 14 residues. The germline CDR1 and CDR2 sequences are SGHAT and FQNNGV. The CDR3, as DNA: TGTGCCAGCAGCTTAGTGGAGGGAAACTATGGCTACACCTTC. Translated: CASSLVEGNYGYTF. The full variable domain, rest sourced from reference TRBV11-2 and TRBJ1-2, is EAGVAQSPRYKIIEKRQSVAFWCNPISGHATLYWYQQILGQGPKLLIQFQNNGVVDDSQLPKDRFSAERLKGVDSTLKIQPAKLEDSAVYLCASSLVEGNYGYTFGSGTRLTVV.

CDR3 residues: CASSLEGTSGASTDTQYF. CDR3 nucleotide sequence: TGTGCCAGCAGCTTAGAAGGGACTAGCGGGGCGAGCACAGATACGCAGTATTTT. This chain links TRBV11-2 with TRBJ2-3; 13 nucleotides align to TRBD2. V trimming: 0 bases; J trimming: 0 bases; junction bases outside the gene matches: 3. Looked up from germline, CDR1 is SGHAT and CDR2 is FQNNGV. CDR3 length: 18 residues. Variable domain in full (rest from reference TRBV11-2 and TRBJ2-3): EAGVAQSPRYKIIEKRQSVAFWCNPISGHATLYWYQQILGQGPKLLIQFQNNGVVDDSQLPKDRFSAERLKGVDSTLKIQPAKLEDSAVYLCASSLEGTSGASTDTQYFGPGTRLTVL.

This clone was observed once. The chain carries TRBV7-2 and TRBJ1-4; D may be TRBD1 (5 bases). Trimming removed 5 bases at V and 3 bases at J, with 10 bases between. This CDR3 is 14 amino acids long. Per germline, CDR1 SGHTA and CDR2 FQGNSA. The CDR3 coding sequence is TGTGCCAGCAGCATCGGGACTGCTAATGAAAAACTGTTTTTT. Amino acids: CASSIGTANEKLFF.

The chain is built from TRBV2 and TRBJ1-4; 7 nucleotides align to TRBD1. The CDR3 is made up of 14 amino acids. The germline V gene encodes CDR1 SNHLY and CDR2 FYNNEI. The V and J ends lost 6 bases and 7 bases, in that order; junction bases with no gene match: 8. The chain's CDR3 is CASSAEGAGEKLFF. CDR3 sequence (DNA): TGTGCCAGCAGCGCCGAGGGGGCTGGTGAAAAACTGTTTTTT.

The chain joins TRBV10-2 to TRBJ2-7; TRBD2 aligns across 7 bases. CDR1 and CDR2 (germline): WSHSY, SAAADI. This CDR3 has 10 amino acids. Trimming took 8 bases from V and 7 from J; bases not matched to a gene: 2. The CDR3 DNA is TGCGCCAGCGGGGGGGAGGAGCAGTACTTC. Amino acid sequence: CASGGEEQYF.

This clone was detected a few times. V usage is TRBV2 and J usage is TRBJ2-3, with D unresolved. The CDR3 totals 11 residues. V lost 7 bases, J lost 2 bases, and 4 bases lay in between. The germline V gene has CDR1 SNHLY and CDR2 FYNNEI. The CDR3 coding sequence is TGTGCCAGCACCATCACAGATACGCAGTATTTT. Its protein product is CASTITDTQYF.

In DNA form, the CDR3 reads TGCGCCAGCAGCTTGGATGGCCCTCCCAATGAGCAGTTCTTC. Encoded protein: CASSLDGPPNEQFF. The chain employs TRBV5-1 and TRBJ2-1; D gene unclear. The V gene lost 0 bases and the J gene lost 6 bases, with 10 bases spanning the gap. The CDR3 covers 14 residues. The germline CDR1 and CDR2 sequences are SGHRS and YFSETQ.

The CDR3 protein is CASSSQGFGTDTQYF. The CDR3 coding sequence is TGCGCCAGCAGCTCACAGGGGTTCGGCACAGATACGCAGTATTTT. The V gene is TRBV5-1, the J gene TRBJ2-3; 7 bases align to TRBD1. The V gene end was trimmed by 3 bases and the J gene end by 1 base; junction bases not matched to a gene: 5. Germline lookup yields CDR1 SGHRS and CDR2 YFSETQ. The CDR3 sequence is 15 residues long.

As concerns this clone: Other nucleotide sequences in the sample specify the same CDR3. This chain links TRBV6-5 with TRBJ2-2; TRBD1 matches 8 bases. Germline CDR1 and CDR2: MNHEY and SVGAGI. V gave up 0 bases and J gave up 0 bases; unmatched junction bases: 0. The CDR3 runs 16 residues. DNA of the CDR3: TGTGCCAGCAGTTACTCGACAGGGGCGAACACCGGGGAGCTGTTTTTT. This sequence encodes CASSYSTGANTGELFF.

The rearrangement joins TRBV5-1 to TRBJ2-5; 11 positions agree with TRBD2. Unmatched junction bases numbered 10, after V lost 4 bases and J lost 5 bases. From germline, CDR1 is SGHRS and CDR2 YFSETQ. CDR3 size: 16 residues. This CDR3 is CASSPALAGGQETQYF. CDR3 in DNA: TGCGCCAGCAGCCCCGCCCTAGCGGGGGGACAGGAGACCCAGTACTTC.

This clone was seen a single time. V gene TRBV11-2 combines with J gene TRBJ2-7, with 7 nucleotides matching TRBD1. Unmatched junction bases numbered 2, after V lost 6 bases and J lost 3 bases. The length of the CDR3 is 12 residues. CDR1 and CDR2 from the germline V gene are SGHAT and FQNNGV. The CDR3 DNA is TGTGCCAGCAGGGGGGACAGCTACGAGCAGTACTTC. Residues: CASRGDSYEQYF.